The T cell receptor beta chain under discussion was sequenced for a study of T cell responses to AZD1222 COVID-19 vaccine. The CDR3 is 15 residues long. The ends were cut back, 2 bases at V and 2 bases at J, with 10 bases in the middle. CDR1 SGHAT and CDR2 FQNNGV come from the germline V gene. Using immunoSEQ multiplex PCR, the repertoire was profiled, and TCRdb retains in-frame clones only, with some absent. The data show about 110,000 clones, 89% seen once. V gene TRBV11-2 combines with J gene TRBJ1-3; D unclear. The sequenced sample was peripheral blood, obtained on day 0 of MenACWY control vaccination. This TCR was sampled from an adult in good health. The CDR3 here is CASSLSRVTGNTIYF. CDR3 nucleotides: TGTGCCAGCAGCTTATCGCGGGTGACTGGAAACACCATATATTTT.